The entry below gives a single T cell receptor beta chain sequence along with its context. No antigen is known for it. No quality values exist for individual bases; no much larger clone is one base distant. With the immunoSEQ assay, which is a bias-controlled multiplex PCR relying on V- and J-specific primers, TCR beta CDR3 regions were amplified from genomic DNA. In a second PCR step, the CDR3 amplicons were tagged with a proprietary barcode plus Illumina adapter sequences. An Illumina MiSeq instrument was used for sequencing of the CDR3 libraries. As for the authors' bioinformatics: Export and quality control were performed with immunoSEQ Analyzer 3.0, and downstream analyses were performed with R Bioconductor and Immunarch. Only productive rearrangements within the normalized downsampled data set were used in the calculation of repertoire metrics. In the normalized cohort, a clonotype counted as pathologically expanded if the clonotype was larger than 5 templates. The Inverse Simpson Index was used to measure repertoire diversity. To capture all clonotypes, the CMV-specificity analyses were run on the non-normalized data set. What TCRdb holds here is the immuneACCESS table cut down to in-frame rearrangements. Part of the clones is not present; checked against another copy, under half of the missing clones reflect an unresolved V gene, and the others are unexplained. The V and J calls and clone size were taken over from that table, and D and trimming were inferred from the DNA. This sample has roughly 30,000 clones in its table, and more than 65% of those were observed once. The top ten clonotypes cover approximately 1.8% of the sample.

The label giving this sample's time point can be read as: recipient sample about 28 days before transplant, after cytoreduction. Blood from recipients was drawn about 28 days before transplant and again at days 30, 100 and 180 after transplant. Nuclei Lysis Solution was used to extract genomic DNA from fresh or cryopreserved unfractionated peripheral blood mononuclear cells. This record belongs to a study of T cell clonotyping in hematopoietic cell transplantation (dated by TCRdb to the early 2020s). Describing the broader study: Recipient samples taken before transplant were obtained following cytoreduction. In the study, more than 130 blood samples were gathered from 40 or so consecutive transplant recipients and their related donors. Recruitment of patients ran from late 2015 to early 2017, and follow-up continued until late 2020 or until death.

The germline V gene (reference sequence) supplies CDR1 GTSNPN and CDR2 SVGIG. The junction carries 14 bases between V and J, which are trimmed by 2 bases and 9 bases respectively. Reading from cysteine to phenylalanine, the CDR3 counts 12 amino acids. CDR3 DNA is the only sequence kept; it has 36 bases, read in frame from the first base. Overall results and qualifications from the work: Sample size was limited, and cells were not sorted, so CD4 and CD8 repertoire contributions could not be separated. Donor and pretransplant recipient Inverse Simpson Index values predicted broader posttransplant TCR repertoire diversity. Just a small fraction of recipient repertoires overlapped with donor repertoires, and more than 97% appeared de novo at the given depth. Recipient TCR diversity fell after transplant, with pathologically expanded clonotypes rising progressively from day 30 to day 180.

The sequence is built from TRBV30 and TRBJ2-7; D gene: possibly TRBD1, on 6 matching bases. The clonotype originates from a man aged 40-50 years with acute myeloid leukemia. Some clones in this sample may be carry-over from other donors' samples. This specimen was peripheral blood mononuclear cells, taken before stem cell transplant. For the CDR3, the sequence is CAWSPTGQAQYF. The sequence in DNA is TGTGCCTGGAGTCCAACAGGGCAGGCGCAGTACTTC. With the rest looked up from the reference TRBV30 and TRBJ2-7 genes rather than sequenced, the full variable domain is SQTIHQWPATLVQPVGSPLSLECTVEGTSNPNLYWYRQAAGRGLQLLFYSVGIGQISSEVPQNLSASRPQDRQFILSSKKLLLSDSGFYLCAWSPTGQAQYFGPGTRLTVT.